A selection of T cell receptor beta chains follows, all from one sample in a study of T cells in Graves' hyperthyroidism and ophthalmopathy. TCRdb fed the multiplex PCR reads into MiXCR, producing one record per CDR3 protein. In the table there are a few hundred thousand distinct CDR3 sequences, about an eighth of which are singletons. The sequenced material came from blood. The receptor source for this set is a woman in her thirties or forties with Graves' ophthalmopathy. Both conserved end residues are part of each CDR3. A D gene is named only where the DNA matches it firmly. Clone sizes are given selectively: once, few, many, or a class where the clone is expanded.

-,-,TRBJ2-7,TRBV11-2,TGTGCCAGCAGCTCCCTCGGAGGCCCGGAGGCCCAATCATACGAGCAGTACTTC,CASSSLGGPEAQSYEQYF
many,-,TRBJ2-5,TRBV10-3,TGTGCCATCAGTGATGCAGGGGAGGAGACCCAGTACTTC,CAISDAGEETQYF
many,TRBD2,TRBJ2-1,TRBV29-1,TGCAGCGCCGGACTAGCGGGATACAATGAGCAGTTCTTC,CSAGLAGYNEQFF
many,-,TRBJ1-1,TRBV29-1,TGCAGCGTTAACCAACAGGGTATGAACACTGAAGCTTTCTTT,CSVNQQGMNTEAFF
many,-,TRBJ1-1,TRBV12-3/TRBV12-4,TGTGCCAGCAGGGAAGAGTTGGTAGCTTTCTTT,CASREELVAFF
many,-,TRBJ2-3,TRBV11-2,TGTGCCAGCAGCTTATTACGGAGACGCACAGATACGCAGTATTTT,CASSLLRRRTDTQYF
-,-,TRBJ1-5,TRBV20-1,TGCAGTGTCAGGGTCGGCGGTCAGCCCCAGCATTTT,CSVRVGGQPQHF
-,-,TRBJ2-3,TRBV5-6,TGTGCCAGCAGCCAACAATGGGATACGCAGTATTTT,CASSQQWDTQYF
few,-,TRBJ2-3,TRBV24-1,TGTGCCACGGGGGCCGGGCGGGGAGATACGCAGTATTTT,CATGAGRGDTQYF
many,TRBD2,TRBJ2-1,TRBV20-1,TGCAGTGCTAGAGATCCGGAGCGGGGATACAATGAGCAGTTCTTC,CSARDPERGYNEQFF
-,-,TRBJ2-7,TRBV2,TGTGCCAGCAAGGCTGGGAGCCGAAGCTCCTACGAGCAGTACTTC,CASKAGSRSSYEQYF
many,TRBD1,TRBJ1-2,TRBV10-3,TGTGCCATCAGGGGCAGGGGGCTAGGTGGCTACACCTTC,CAIRGRGLGGYTF
-,-,TRBJ2-3,TRBV5-6,TGTGCCAGCAGCTTTCGGAGTGCGCAGTATTTT,CASSFRSAQYF
-,-,TRBJ2-7,TRBV30,TGTGCCTGGAGAGGGGACAAGGACTACGAGCAGTACTTC,CAWRGDKDYEQYF
few,TRBD2,TRBJ2-1,TRBV18,TGTGCCAGCTCACCCGGGACTAGCGGGACTTTTGAGCAGTTCTTC,CASSPGTSGTFEQFF
many,TRBD2,TRBJ2-1,TRBV11-2,TGTGCCAGCAGATCGATAGCGGGAGCTGTACATGAGCAGTTCTTC,CASRSIAGAVHEQFF
many,-,TRBJ2-2,TRBV7-8,TGTGCCAGCAGAACAGGGCCGAACACCGGGGAGCTGTTTTTT,CASRTGPNTGELFF
few,TRBD2,TRBJ2-2,TRBV10-1,TGCGCCAGCACCCCGACTAGCGGTTTGAGCACCGGGGAGCTGTTTTTT,CASTPTSGLSTGELFF
-,-,TRBJ1-1,TRBV2,TGTGCCAGCACGAGACAGCTTAACACTGAAGCTTTCTTT,CASTRQLNTEAFF
many,TRBD1,TRBJ1-2,TRBV7-2,TGTGCCAGCAGCCCGGACAGGGAGGCCGCTAACTATGGCTACACCTTC,CASSPDREAANYGYTF
many,-,TRBJ2-5,TRBV11-3,TGTGCCAGCAGCACGGGTCGAGAGACCCAGTACTTC,CASSTGRETQYF
many,TRBD1,TRBJ1-2,TRBV12-3/TRBV12-4,TGTGCCAGCAGCGACGGGACAGGGGGCTATGGCTACACCTTC,CASSDGTGGYGYTF
many,TRBD2,TRBJ2-7,TRBV28,TGTGCCAGCAGCTTATTAATAGCGGGAGTCGCCGAGCAGTACTTC,CASSLLIAGVAEQYF
many,-,TRBJ2-7,TRBV11-2,TGTGCCAGCAGCTCCCTGTCTACTGGGGTGCGGGAGCAGTACTTC,CASSSLSTGVREQYF
few,TRBD2,TRBJ2-2,TRBV7-8,TGTGCCAGCAGCAAAACCATAGCGGGAGTTATCACCGGGGAGCTGTTTTTT,CASSKTIAGVITGELFF
many,-,TRBJ1-4,TRBV6-1,TGTGCCAGCAGTGACATCCAGAATGAAAAACTGTTTTTT,CASSDIQNEKLFF
many,-,TRBJ2-7,TRBV7-9,TGTGCCAGCAGCCTAGATCCCGGGTACGAGCAGTACTTC,CASSLDPGYEQYF
many,-,TRBJ2-7,TRBV20-1,TGCAGTGCTACCCCGATCGTCTCCTACGAGCAGTACTTC,CSATPIVSYEQYF
-,-,TRBJ2-1,TRBV6-1,TGTGCCAGCATCCGAGGGGGGGCCAATGAGCAGTTCTTC,CASIRGGANEQFF
-,-,TRBJ2-2,TRBV10-2,TGCGCCAGCAGTTTCGCCGGGGGTAACACCGGGGAGCTGTTTTTT,CASSFAGGNTGELFF
-,-,TRBJ1-5,TRBV16,TGTGCCAGCAGCCAATCACAAAAGCCCCAGCATTTT,CASSQSQKPQHF
-,-,TRBJ2-2,TRBV9,TGTGCCAGCAGCGTAGGGGCCTTTTCCGGGTCGAACACCGGGGAGCTGTTTTTT,CASSVGAFSGSNTGELFF
many,-,TRBJ2-7,TRBV20-1,TGCAGTGCTAGTGGCTCCGGGGGGCGGTACTTC,CSASGSGGRYF
many,-,TRBJ1-5,TRBV2,TGTGCCAGCAGAACAATTGATCAGCCCCAGCATTTT,CASRTIDQPQHF
once,TRBD2,TRBJ2-5,TRBV28,TGTGCCAGCAGTTCCTCCGGGGGGGGACTAGCGGGGGTTGGGTACTTC,CASSSSGGGLAGVGYF
-,-,TRBJ1-2,TRBV5-5,TGTGCCAGCAGCTTACACGGGGTGGGCTATGGCTACACCTTC,CASSLHGVGYGYTF
few,-,TRBJ2-1,TRBV5-1,TGCGCCAGCAGCTTGGCTGGTATCTCTAGGGGGAACAATGAGCAGTTCTTC,CASSLAGISRGNNEQFF
few,TRBD2,TRBJ2-3,TRBV20-1,TGCAGTGCTAGACTAGCGGGGAAGGGGGACACAGATACGCAGTATTTT,CSARLAGKGDTDTQYF
-,TRBD1,TRBJ2-1,TRBV7-9,TGTGCCAGCAGCTTACCAGGCGGGACAGGCAATGAGCAGTTCTTC,CASSLPGGTGNEQFF
few,TRBD2,TRBJ2-5,TRBV2,TGTGCCAGCAGATTGGGACTAGCGGGAGGCGGAGAGACCCAGTACTTC,CASRLGLAGGGETQYF
many,-,TRBJ2-7,TRBV4-1,TGCGCCAGCAGCCAGAAACAGGGAATGGACGAGCAGTACTTC,CASSQKQGMDEQYF
many,TRBD2,TRBJ2-1,TRBV9,TGTGCCAGCAGCGTAGGAGATGACAGGGTTGGGGGACTAGCCTCTTACAATGAGCAGTTCTTC,CASSVGDDRVGGLASYNEQFF